This TCR beta chain was sequenced during a study of cytomegalovirus exposure and HLA in healthy donors. Study context: Earlier, 150 million to 200 million T cells were analyzed, and 117 million unique TCR beta sequences were found among them.

A multiplex PCR was run with 60 Vbeta primers and 13 Jbeta primers. Profiling relied on immunoSEQ multiplex PCR, and the TCRdb table lists in-frame clones only, not all of them. The table includes 150,000 to 200,000 clones, approximately 85% detected once. Study findings and constraints: Relative to the approximately 630-donor mean, N-insertions were reportedly fewer in an Asian-associated ancestry cluster in a later analysis. In most subjects, TCR beta sequences reportedly gave accurate predictions of HLA-A and HLA-B alleles.

The CDR3 consists of 14 residues. Trimming removed 7 bases at V and 0 bases at J, with 13 bases between. In regard to this clone: The target antigen is unknown.

The sequenced sample was PBMCs. The receptor comes from a woman in her fifties or sixties in good health and CMV-seronegative. The rearrangement uses TRBV5-3 and TRBJ2-5; TRBD2 is a possible D gene (6 bases). TRBV5-3 is an open reading frame whose function is uncertain. DNA for the CDR3: TGTGCCAGAGGTTTGACTAGTCACCAAGAGACCCAGTACTTC. Translated: CARGLTSHQETQYF.